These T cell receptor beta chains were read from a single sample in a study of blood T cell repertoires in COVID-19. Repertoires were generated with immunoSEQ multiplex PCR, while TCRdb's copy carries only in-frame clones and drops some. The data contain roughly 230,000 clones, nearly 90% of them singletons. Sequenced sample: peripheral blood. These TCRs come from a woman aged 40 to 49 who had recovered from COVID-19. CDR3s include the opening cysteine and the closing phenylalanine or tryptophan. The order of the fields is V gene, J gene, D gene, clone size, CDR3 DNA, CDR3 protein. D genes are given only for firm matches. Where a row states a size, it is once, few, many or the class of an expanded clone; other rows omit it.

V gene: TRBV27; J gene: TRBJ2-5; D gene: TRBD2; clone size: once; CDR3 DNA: TGTGCCAGCTCTCGTGGGGGGGGACTCCAAGAGACCCAGTACTTC; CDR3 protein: CASSRGGGLQETQYF
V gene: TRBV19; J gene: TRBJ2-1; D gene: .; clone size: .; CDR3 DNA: TGTGCCAGTAGTCCCGGTTACTCCTACAATGAGCAGTTCTTC; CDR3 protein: CASSPGYSYNEQFF
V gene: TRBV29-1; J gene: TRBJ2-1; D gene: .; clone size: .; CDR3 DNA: TGCAGCGCCGAGACGGGTACCCATGAGCAGTTCTTC; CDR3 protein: CSAETGTHEQFF
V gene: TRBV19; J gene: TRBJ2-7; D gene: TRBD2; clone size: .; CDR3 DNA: TGTGCCAGTAGTATGGGAGGGAGCTCCTACGAGCAGTACTTC; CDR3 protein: CASSMGGSSYEQYF
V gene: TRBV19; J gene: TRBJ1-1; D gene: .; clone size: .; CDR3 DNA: TGTGCCAGTAGTGCCCGGAGAGACACTGAAGCTTTCTTT; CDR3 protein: CASSARRDTEAFF
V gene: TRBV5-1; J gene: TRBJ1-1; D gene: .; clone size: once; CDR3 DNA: TGCGCCAGCAGGGTAGCCACTGGGAACACTGAAGCTTTCTTT; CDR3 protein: CASRVATGNTEAFF
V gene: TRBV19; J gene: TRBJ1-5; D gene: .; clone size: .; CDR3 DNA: TGTGCCAGTAGCACCGGGGATTGGAGGGATGGCAATCAGCCCCAGCATTTT; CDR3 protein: CASSTGDWRDGNQPQHF
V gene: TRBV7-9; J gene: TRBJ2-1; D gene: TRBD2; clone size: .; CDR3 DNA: TGTGCCAGCAGCGCCTGGACTAGCGGTTACTACAATGAGCAGTTCTTC; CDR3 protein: CASSAWTSGYYNEQFF
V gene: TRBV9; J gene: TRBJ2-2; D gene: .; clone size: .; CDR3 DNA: TGTGCCAGCAGCGTAGGTTTGGCAGGGGAGTTATTGCCCGGGGAGCTGTTTTTT; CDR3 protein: CASSVGLAGELLPGELFF
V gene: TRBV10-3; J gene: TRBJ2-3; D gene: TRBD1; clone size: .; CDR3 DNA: TGTGCCATCAGCCCGGGACAGGGAGCAGATACGCAGTATTTT; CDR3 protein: CAISPGQGADTQYF
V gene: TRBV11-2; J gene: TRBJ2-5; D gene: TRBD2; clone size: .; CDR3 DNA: TGTGCCAGCAGCGGACTAGCGGGAGAGACCCAGTACTTC; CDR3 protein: CASSGLAGETQYF
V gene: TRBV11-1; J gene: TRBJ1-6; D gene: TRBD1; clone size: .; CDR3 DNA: TGTGCCAGCAGCTTAACAGGGGGGAATTCACCCCTCCACTTT; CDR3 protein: CASSLTGGNSPLHF
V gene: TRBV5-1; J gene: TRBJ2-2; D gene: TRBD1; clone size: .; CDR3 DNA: TGCGCCAGCAGCTTGGAGACAGGGGGTGCCGGGGAGCTGTTTTTT; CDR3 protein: CASSLETGGAGELFF
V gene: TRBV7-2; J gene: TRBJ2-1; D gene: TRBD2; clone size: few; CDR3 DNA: TGTGCCAGCAGGCCGTCGTTTGGCGGGAGTTTCAATGAGCAGTTCTTC; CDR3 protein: CASRPSFGGSFNEQFF
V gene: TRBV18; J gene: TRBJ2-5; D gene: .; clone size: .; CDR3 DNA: TGTGCCAGCTCACCAGACGGGGAAGAGACCCAGTACTTC; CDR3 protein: CASSPDGEETQYF
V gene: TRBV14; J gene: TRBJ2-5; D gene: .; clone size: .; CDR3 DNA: TGTGCCAGCAGCCCTCGACTAGTAGGGACCCAGTACTTC; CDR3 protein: CASSPRLVGTQYF
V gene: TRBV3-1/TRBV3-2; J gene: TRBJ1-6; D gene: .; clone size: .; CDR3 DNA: TGTGCCAGCAGCCAAGATTCCGGGGGAAATTCACCCCTCCACTTT; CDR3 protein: CASSQDSGGNSPLHF
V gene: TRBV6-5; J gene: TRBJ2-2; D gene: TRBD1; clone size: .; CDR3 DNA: TGTGCGAGGGGGCAATATGGCGGGGAGCTGTTTTTT; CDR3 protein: CARGQYGGELFF
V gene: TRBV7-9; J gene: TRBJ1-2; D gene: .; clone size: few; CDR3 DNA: TGTGCCAGCAGCTCCCTGGACACTAACTATGGCTACACCTTC; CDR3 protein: CASSSLDTNYGYTF
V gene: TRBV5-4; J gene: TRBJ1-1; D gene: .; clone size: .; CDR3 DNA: TGTGCCAGCAGCTTGGACCCCGAGAGAGGGGGCACTGAAGCTTTCTTT; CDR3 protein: CASSLDPERGGTEAFF
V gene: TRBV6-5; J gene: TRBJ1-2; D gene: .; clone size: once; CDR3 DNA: TGTGCCAGCAGTTACGACAGAACTAACTATGGCTACACCTTC; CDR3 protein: CASSYDRTNYGYTF
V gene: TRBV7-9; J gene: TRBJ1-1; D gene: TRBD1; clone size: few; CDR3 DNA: TGTGCCAGCAGCCCGGGACAGCACATGAACACTGAAGCTTTCTTT; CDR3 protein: CASSPGQHMNTEAFF
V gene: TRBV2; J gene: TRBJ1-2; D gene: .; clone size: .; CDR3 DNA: TGTGCCAGCAGTAGGGGGAACAGAAACTATGGCTACACCTTC; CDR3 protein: CASSRGNRNYGYTF
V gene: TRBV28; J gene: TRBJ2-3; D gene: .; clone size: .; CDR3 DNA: TGTGCCAGCAGTCTTCCCGAACTTCTGGATACGCAGTATTTT; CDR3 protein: CASSLPELLDTQYF
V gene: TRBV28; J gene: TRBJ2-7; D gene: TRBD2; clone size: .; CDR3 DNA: TGTGCCAGCAACTACGGGGGGACCTCCTACGAGCAGTACTTC; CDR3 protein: CASNYGGTSYEQYF
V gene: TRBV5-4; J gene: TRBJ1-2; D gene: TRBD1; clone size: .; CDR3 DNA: TGTGCCAGCAGCACGCCCCCGGGACAGGGTTATGGCTACACCTTC; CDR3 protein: CASSTPPGQGYGYTF
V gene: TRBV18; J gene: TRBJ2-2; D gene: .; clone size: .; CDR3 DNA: TGTGCCAGCTCACCGTTGTCCGGGAACACCGGGGAGCTGTTTTTT; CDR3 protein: CASSPLSGNTGELFF
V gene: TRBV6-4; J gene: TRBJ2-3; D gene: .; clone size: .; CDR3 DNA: TGTGCCAGCAGTGAAGGGACTAGCACAGATACGCAGTATTTT; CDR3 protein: CASSEGTSTDTQYF
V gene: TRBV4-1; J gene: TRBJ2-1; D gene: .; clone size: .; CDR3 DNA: TGCGCCAGCAGCCACGAATTAGCCCAGAGTGAGCAGTTCTTC; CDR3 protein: CASSHELAQSEQFF
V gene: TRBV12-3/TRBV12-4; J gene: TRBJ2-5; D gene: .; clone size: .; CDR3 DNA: TGTGCCAGCAGGACAGGTCCCCAAGAGACCCAGTACTTC; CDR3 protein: CASRTGPQETQYF
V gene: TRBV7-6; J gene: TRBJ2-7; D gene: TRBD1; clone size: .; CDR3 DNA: TGTGCCAGCAGCTTAGTTCTGTCAGGGGGCAGGTACGAGCAGTACTTC; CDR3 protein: CASSLVLSGGRYEQYF
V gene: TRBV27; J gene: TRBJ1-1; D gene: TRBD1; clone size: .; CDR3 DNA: TGTGCCAGCAGCCAACCCGGGGGGGACAGCCTTACTAGGGCTGAAGCTTTCTTT; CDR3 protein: CASSQPGGDSLTRAEAFF
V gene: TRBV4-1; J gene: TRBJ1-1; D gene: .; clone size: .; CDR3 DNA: TGCGCCAGCAGCCAAGATTTTCCCGGGACTGAAGCTTTCTTT; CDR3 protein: CASSQDFPGTEAFF
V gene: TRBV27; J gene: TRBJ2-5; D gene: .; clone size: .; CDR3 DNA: TGTGCCAGCAGCCGGTATGAGGGAGAGACCCAGTACTTC; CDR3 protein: CASSRYEGETQYF
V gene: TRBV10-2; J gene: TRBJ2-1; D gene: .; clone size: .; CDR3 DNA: TGCGCCAGCAGTGAGTCGATGTTCCAGGGGCAGTTCTTC; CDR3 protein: CASSESMFQGQFF
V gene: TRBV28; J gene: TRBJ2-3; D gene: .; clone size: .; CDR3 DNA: TGTGCCAGCAGTAATACCAGGGTAGCAACGCAGTATTTT; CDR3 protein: CASSNTRVATQYF
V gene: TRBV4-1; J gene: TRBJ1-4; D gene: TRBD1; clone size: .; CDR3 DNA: TGCGCCAGCAGCCTGGGACAGCGTAATGAAAAACTGTTTTTT; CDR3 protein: CASSLGQRNEKLFF
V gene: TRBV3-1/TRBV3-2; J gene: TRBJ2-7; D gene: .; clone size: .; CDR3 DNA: TGTGCCAGCAGCCAGCAGGACAGCTCCTACGAGCAGTACTTC; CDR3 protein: CASSQQDSSYEQYF
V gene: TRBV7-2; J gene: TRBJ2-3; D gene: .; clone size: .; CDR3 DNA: TGTGCCAGCAGCTTACCGGGTGCCACAGATACGCAGTATTTT; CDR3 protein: CASSLPGATDTQYF
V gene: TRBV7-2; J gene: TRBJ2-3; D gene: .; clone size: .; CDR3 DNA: TGTGCCAGCAGCTTAGCAGGGCGGGTTAGTATGGCCGATACGCAGTATTTT; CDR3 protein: CASSLAGRVSMADTQYF
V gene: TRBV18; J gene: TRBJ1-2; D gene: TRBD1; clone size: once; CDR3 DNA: TGTGCCAGCTCGGGTGGACAGGGAGCTAACTATGGCTACACCTTC; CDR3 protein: CASSGGQGANYGYTF
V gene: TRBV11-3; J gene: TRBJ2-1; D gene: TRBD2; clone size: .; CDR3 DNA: TGTGCCAGCAGCCTAGCGGGGGGGGTTGAGCAGTTCTTC; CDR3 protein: CASSLAGGVEQFF
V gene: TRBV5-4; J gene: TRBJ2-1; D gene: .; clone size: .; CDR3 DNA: TGTGCCAGCAGCCCCGGGGGAGCCGGCTCCTACAATGAGCAGTTCTTC; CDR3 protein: CASSPGGAGSYNEQFF
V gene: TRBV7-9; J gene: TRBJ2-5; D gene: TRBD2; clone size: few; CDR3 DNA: TGTGCCAGCAGCTCTAGCGGGGAAGAGACCCAGTACTTC; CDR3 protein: CASSSSGEETQYF
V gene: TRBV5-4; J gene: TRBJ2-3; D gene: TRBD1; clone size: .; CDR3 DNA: TGTGCCAGCAGCTTGCCATCCCCCCCGGGACAGGGGGCGAATACGCAGTATTTT; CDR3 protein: CASSLPSPPGQGANTQYF
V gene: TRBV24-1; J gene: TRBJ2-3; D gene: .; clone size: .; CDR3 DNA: TGTGCCACCAGTGGGGCGATCAGTACCACAGATACGCAGTATTTT; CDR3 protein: CATSGAISTTDTQYF
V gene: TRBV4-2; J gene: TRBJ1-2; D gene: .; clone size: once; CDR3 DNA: TGTGCCAGCAGCCAAGCGGACTCCTATGGCTACACCTTC; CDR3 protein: CASSQADSYGYTF
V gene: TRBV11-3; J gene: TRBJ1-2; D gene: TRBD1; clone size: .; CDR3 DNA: TGTGCCAGCAGGCAGACAGGGGTCGATGGCTACACCTTC; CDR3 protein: CASRQTGVDGYTF